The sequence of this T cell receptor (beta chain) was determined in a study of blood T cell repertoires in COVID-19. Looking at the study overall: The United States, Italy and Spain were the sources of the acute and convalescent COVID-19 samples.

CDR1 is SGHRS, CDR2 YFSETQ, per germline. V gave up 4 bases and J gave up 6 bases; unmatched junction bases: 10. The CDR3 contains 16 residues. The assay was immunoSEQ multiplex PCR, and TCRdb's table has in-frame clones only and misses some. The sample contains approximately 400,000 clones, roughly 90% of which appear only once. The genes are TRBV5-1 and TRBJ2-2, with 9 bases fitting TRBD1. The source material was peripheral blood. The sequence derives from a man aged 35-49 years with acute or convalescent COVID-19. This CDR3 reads CASSAGQGMLPGELFF. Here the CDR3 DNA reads TGCGCCAGCAGCGCGGGACAGGGCATGCTTCCCGGGGAGCTGTTTTTT.